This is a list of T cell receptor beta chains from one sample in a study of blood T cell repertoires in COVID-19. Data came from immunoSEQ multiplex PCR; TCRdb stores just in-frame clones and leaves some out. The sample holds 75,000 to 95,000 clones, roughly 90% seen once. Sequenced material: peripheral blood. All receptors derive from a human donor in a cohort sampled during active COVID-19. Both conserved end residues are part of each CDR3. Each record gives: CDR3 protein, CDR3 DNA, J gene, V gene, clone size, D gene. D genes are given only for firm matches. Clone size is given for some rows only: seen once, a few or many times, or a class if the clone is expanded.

CDR3aa: CASSLPGNWYEQYF
CDR3nt: TGTGCCAGCAGCTTACCGGGTAATTGGTACGAGCAGTACTTC
j_gene: TRBJ2-7
v_gene: TRBV7-9
abundance: few
d_gene: -

CDR3aa: CASSTPSLIHEQYF
CDR3nt: TGTGCCAGCAGCACTCCGTCCCTAATCCACGAGCAGTACTTC
j_gene: TRBJ2-7
v_gene: TRBV7-2
abundance: -
d_gene: -

CDR3aa: CASSQEGTGVYGYTF
CDR3nt: TGTGCCAGCAGCCAAGAGGGGACAGGGGTATATGGCTACACCTTC
j_gene: TRBJ1-2
v_gene: TRBV3-1/TRBV3-2
abundance: -
d_gene: TRBD1

CDR3aa: CASSPSGGAGAGELFF
CDR3nt: TGTGCCAGCAGCCCCTCGGGGGGGGCAGGAGCCGGGGAGCTGTTTTTT
j_gene: TRBJ2-2
v_gene: TRBV7-9
abundance: -
d_gene: TRBD2

CDR3aa: CASSQIHRDYNQPQHF
CDR3nt: TGCGCCAGCAGTCAGATTCACAGGGACTACAATCAGCCCCAGCATTTT
j_gene: TRBJ1-5
v_gene: TRBV23-1
abundance: -
d_gene: -

CDR3aa: CASSPVAGGVQETQYF
CDR3nt: TGTGCCAGCAGCCCTGTAGCGGGAGGTGTCCAAGAGACCCAGTACTTC
j_gene: TRBJ2-5
v_gene: TRBV5-4
abundance: -
d_gene: TRBD2

CDR3aa: CASSQSGADNEQFF
CDR3nt: TGTGCCAGCTCACAGAGCGGGGCAGACAATGAGCAGTTCTTC
j_gene: TRBJ2-1
v_gene: TRBV18
abundance: once
d_gene: TRBD2

CDR3aa: CSVARGNTGELFF
CDR3nt: TGCAGCGTTGCCAGGGGCAACACCGGGGAGCTGTTTTTT
j_gene: TRBJ2-2
v_gene: TRBV29-1
abundance: -
d_gene: -

CDR3aa: CASWGITYGGAFF
CDR3nt: TGTGCCAGCTGGGGCATAACCTATGGTGGGGCTTTCTTT
j_gene: TRBJ1-1
v_gene: TRBV6-5
abundance: -
d_gene: -

CDR3aa: CAISGTELETGELFF
CDR3nt: TGTGCCATCAGTGGAACCGAACTAGAGACCGGGGAGCTGTTTTTT
j_gene: TRBJ2-2
v_gene: TRBV10-3
abundance: -
d_gene: -

CDR3aa: CASSQDRTSPTSDTQYF
CDR3nt: TGCGCCAGCAGCCAAGACAGGACTAGCCCCACAAGCGATACGCAGTATTTT
j_gene: TRBJ2-3
v_gene: TRBV4-1
abundance: -
d_gene: TRBD2

CDR3aa: CASSLGLAGGRDTQYF
CDR3nt: TGTGCCAGCAGCCTCGGACTAGCGGGAGGGCGGGATACGCAGTATTTT
j_gene: TRBJ2-3
v_gene: TRBV4-2
abundance: -
d_gene: TRBD2

CDR3aa: CASSRGLTAYEQYF
CDR3nt: TGTGCCAGCAGCCGGGGACTCACAGCCTACGAGCAGTACTTC
j_gene: TRBJ2-7
v_gene: TRBV7-2
abundance: -
d_gene: -

CDR3aa: CASSQDRGRNYEQYF
CDR3nt: TGCGCCAGCAGCCAAGATCGCGGGCGGAACTACGAGCAGTACTTC
j_gene: TRBJ2-7
v_gene: TRBV4-1
abundance: -
d_gene: -

CDR3aa: CASSLAPSGGQETQYF
CDR3nt: TGCGCCAGCAGCTTGGCCCCTAGCGGAGGGCAAGAGACCCAGTACTTC
j_gene: TRBJ2-5
v_gene: TRBV5-1
abundance: -
d_gene: TRBD2

CDR3aa: CASSLGTQETQYF
CDR3nt: TGTGCCAGCAGTTTAGGGACACAAGAGACCCAGTACTTC
j_gene: TRBJ2-5
v_gene: TRBV28
abundance: -
d_gene: -

CDR3aa: CASSLGGSRNEQFF
CDR3nt: TGTGCCAGCAGTTTGGGCGGGAGCAGGAATGAGCAGTTCTTC
j_gene: TRBJ2-1
v_gene: TRBV28
abundance: -
d_gene: TRBD2